This is a list of T cell receptor beta chains from one sample in a study of cytomegalovirus exposure and HLA in healthy donors. Some clones are missing from TCRdb's copy, which holds only in-frame ones; the method was immunoSEQ multiplex PCR. Here the sample spans about 71,000 clones, about 94% being singletons. Sequenced input: PBMCs. These receptor sequences come from a woman in her late teens or twenties in good health and CMV-seronegative. CDR3s include the opening cysteine and the closing phenylalanine or tryptophan. A D gene is named only where the DNA matches it firmly.

d_call,j_call,v_call,cdr3_nt,cdr3_aa
TRBD2,TRBJ2-7,TRBV6-5,TGTGCCAGCAGTATATTAGCGGGGCCCTACGAGCAGTACTTC,CASSILAGPYEQYF
TRBD2,TRBJ2-5,TRBV7-6,TGTGCCAGCAGCTTAGGGGCCGGGACTAGGGACTTTGGGGAGACCCAGTACTTC,CASSLGAGTRDFGETQYF
TRBD1,TRBJ1-5,TRBV10-3,TGTGCCATCAGTGAGTCAGGGGGACAGGGTAGGCAGCCCCAGCATTTT,CAISESGGQGRQPQHF
NA,TRBJ2-5,TRBV5-1,TGCGCCAGCAGCTTGTCACTGCAAGAGACCCAGTACTTC,CASSLSLQETQYF
NA,TRBJ1-2,TRBV5-4,TGTGCCAGCAGCTTGGTAGAACGCTATGGCTACACCTTC,CASSLVERYGYTF
NA,TRBJ2-5,TRBV7-6,TGTGCCAGCAGCTTAACTAGAAAGCAAGAGACCCAGTACTTC,CASSLTRKQETQYF
TRBD2,TRBJ2-1,TRBV4-1,TGCGCCAGCAGCCAAGCGGGGGGGGCACATGAGCAGTTCTTC,CASSQAGGAHEQFF
NA,TRBJ1-1,TRBV7-2,TGTGCCAGCAGCTTACGCAGGTCTATTGAAGCTTTCTTT,CASSLRRSIEAFF
NA,TRBJ2-7,TRBV14,TGTGCCAGCAGCCAAGAGCAGGGAATGAAATCCTACGAGCAGTACTTC,CASSQEQGMKSYEQYF
TRBD2,TRBJ2-7,TRBV11-2,TGTGCCAGCAGTCCCAATCCCGGCGGGGGGGTCTACGAGCAGTACTTC,CASSPNPGGGVYEQYF